The 26 T cell receptor beta chains below were found in one sample sequenced in a study of spatial heterogeneity in lung cancer. Time point noted: sample taken at primary tumor resection. MiXCR, applied by TCRdb to the 5' RACE reads, yields one record per CDR3 protein. This sample has about 48,000 distinct CDR3 sequences, with approximately 5% found just once. The sample in question was PBMCs, obtained at surgery. The receptors originated from a male donor with early-stage non-small cell lung cancer.

The sample holds many counts of this clonotype. The CDR3 DNA sequence: TGCAGTGTTGACAGGGGTTCCGAGCAGTACTTC. It is translated as CSVDRGSEQYF. The chain carries TRBV20-1 and TRBJ2-7; 8 bases align to TRBD1. The CDR3 runs to 11 residues. The ends lost 7 bases at V and 6 bases at J; junction bases unmatched: 5. Germline V gene lookup returns CDR1 DFQATT and CDR2 SNEGSKA (reference sequence).

This clonotype has a count of ten or more. This sequence joins TRBV19 and TRBJ2-7; 11 nucleotides line up with TRBD1. Looked up from germline, CDR1 is LNHDA and CDR2 is SQIVND (reference sequence). V lost 4 bases, J lost 6 bases, and 5 bases stayed unmatched. The CDR3 covers 14 residues. The CDR3 nucleotides read TGTGCCAGTAGTAGACCCGGGACAGGGGGCGAGCAGTACTTC. This codes for CASSRPGTGGEQYF.

This clonotype has a count of ten or more. This chain links TRBV12-3 or TRBV12-4 with TRBJ1-1, with 8 positions matching TRBD1. V shed 6 bases and J 6 bases; nucleotides not matched to a gene: 9. The CDR3 is made up of 14 amino acids. The CDR3 DNA reads as TGTGCCAGCAGCTGGACAGGGCAGTTTTCTGAAGCTTTCTTT. Its protein is CASSWTGQFSEAFF.

This clonotype was picked up many times. The rearrangement joins TRBV20-1 to TRBJ1-2, with TRBD1 matching 7 bases. The V segment lost 7 bases and the J segment 6 bases; nucleotides outside the gene matches: 8. The CDR3 loop spans 12 amino acids. Germline V gene data show CDR1 as DFQATT and CDR2 as SNEGSKA (reference sequence). The CDR3: CSVEQGTNGYTF. As DNA, the CDR3 is TGCAGTGTCGAACAGGGGACTAATGGCTACACCTTC.

This clonotype appeared many times. The chain uses TRBV6-5 and TRBJ2-3, with 8 bases matching TRBD2. The germline gives CDR1 MNHEY, CDR2 SVGAGI. This CDR3 region has 17 residues. V gave up 4 bases and J gave up 6 bases; unmatched junction bases: 15. The DNA for the CDR3 is TGTGCCAGCAGTTCGGTTTTGCCGGGAGGGCGGGGTGATACGCAGTATTTT. Protein product: CASSSVLPGGRGDTQYF.

The chain joins TRBV12-3 or TRBV12-4 to TRBJ2-7; no definite D call. The CDR3 sequence is 14 residues long. V lost 6 bases and J lost 5, with 17 bases in between. CDR3 sequence (DNA): TGTGCCAGCAGCCACGGAGTCGGCGACGACGAGCAGTACTTC. This gives the protein CASSHGVGDDEQYF.

This clonotype was found a few times. V gene TRBV27 combines with J gene TRBJ2-7; TRBD1 might be the D (5 bases). Trimming removed 2 bases at V and 5 bases at J, with 10 bases between. This CDR3 is built from 13 residues. Germline assignment: CDR1 MNHEY and CDR2 SMNVEV (reference sequence). The CDR3 spells CASSLGAGDEQYF. The CDR3 region has the DNA TGTGCCAGCAGTTTAGGGGCAGGCGACGAGCAGTACTTC.

This clonotype was counted ten times or more. This chain uses TRBV7-2 with TRBJ2-7; no definite D call. CDR3 length equals 13 residues. Trimming cost V 2 bases and J 2 bases, with 7 bases left between them. The germline gives CDR1 SGHTA, CDR2 FQGNSA. The DNA for the CDR3 is TGTGCCAGCAGCTTAATATACACCTACGAGCAGTACTTC. Translated, it gives CASSLIYTYEQYF.

This clonotype was recorded many times. The chain combines TRBV29-1 with TRBJ1-1; perhaps TRBD1 as D (5 bases). Germline assignment: CDR1 SQVTM and CDR2 ANQGSEA. The CDR3 runs to 13 residues. V lost 3 bases, J lost 4 bases, and 12 bases lay in between. The CDR3 region has the DNA TGCAGCGTTGAGTCTGGGGGACCCACTGAAGCTTTCTTT. Translation: CSVESGGPTEAFF.

The genes are TRBV7-2 and TRBJ2-3; no firm D call. Germline V gene lookup returns CDR1 SGHTA and CDR2 FQGNSA. This CDR3 is 15 amino acids long. V was shortened by 1 base and J by 4 bases, with 12 bases between the two germline ends. The CDR3 bases are TGTGCCAGCAGCTTAGAAACCGGGCTAGCAGATACGCAGTATTTT. Translated: CASSLETGLADTQYF. Full variable domain (rest looked up from reference TRBV7-2 and TRBJ2-3): GAGVSQSPSNKVTEKGKDVELRCDPISGHTALYWYRQSLGQGLEFLIYFQGNSAPDKSGLPSDRFSAERTGGSVSTLTIQRTQQEDSAVYLCASSLETGLADTQYFGPGTRLTVL.

This clonotype was picked up many times. The CDR3 protein is CASSRGTANTEAFF. CDR3 nucleotide sequence: TGTGCCAGCAGTAGGGGGACAGCGAACACTGAAGCTTTCTTT. The chain is built from TRBV6-1 and TRBJ1-1; 7 nucleotides agree with TRBD1. Trimming took 5 bases from V and 1 from J; bases not matched to a gene: 4. The CDR3 loop spans 14 amino acids. CDR1 MNHNS and CDR2 SASEGT come from the germline V gene.

Many counts were recorded for this clonotype. The chain employs TRBV6-1 and TRBJ2-6; D may be TRBD2 (6 bases). The ends were cut back, 9 bases at V and 0 bases at J, with 12 bases in the middle. Looked up from germline, CDR1 is MNHNS and CDR2 is SASEGT. The CDR3 covers 15 residues. The CDR3 region has the DNA TGTGCCAGTCAGGACGGGAGCTCTGGGGCCAACGTCCTGACTTTC. Translated: CASQDGSSGANVLTF.

Ten or more counts support this clonotype. This chain links TRBV3-1 with TRBJ2-7; D is unresolved. V was clipped by 1 base and J by 2 bases, with 9 bases between them. The CDR3 spans 14 residues. Germline assignment: CDR1 LGHDT and CDR2 YNNKEL (reference sequence). The CDR3 nucleotides read TGTGCCAGCAGCCAAGGGGCTATCACCTACGAGCAGTACTTC. Translating gives CASSQGAITYEQYF.

The table lists this clonotype with a few counts. The V call is TRBV6-5, the J call TRBJ2-7, with TRBD2 identical over 7 bases. The V and J ends lost 6 bases and 2 bases, in that order; junction bases with no gene match: 7. The CDR3 is made up of 14 amino acids. Germline V gives CDR1 MNHEY, CDR2 SVGAGI. CDR3 DNA: TGTGCCAGCAGACTTAGCGGGCGGGCCTACGAGCAGTACTTC. It yields the protein CASRLSGRAYEQYF.

Ten or more counts support this clonotype. The chain couples TRBV11-2 to TRBJ2-1, with D hard to call. Trimming removed 1 base at V and 15 bases at J, with 10 bases between. The CDR3 is 11 amino acids. The germline gives CDR1 SGHAT, CDR2 FQNNGV. The DNA of the CDR3 is TGTGCCAGCAGCTTAGCGGGTTTCGGGTTCTTC. This encodes CASSLAGFGFF.

This clonotype was observed a few times. This chain links TRBV4-3 with TRBJ2-2; D is undetermined. V dropped 0 bases and J dropped 7 bases, with 9 bases sitting between them. The length of the CDR3 is 14 residues. Germline V gives CDR1 LGHNA, CDR2 YSLEER. This chain's CDR3 is CASSQDARSGELFF. In nucleotides, the CDR3 is TGCGCCAGCAGCCAAGATGCGAGAAGCGGGGAGCTGTTTTTT.

This clonotype was seen many times. The chain links TRBV7-9 to TRBJ2-3, with D maybe TRBD1 (5 bases). V dropped 1 base and J dropped 0 bases, with 14 bases sitting between them. The CDR3 totals 17 residues. Germline CDR1 and CDR2: SEHNR and FQNEAQ (reference sequence). The CDR3 region is CASSLEWGGASTDTQYF. The CDR3, as DNA: TGTGCCAGCAGCTTAGAATGGGGCGGAGCAAGCACAGATACGCAGTATTTT.

There are many counts of this clonotype. This chain uses TRBV20-1 with TRBJ1-1; D ambiguous. V dropped 3 bases and J dropped 0 bases, with 8 bases sitting between them. The CDR3 loop spans 13 amino acids. CDR1 and CDR2 (germline): DFQATT, SNEGSKA (reference sequence). This chain's CDR3 is CSARRDMNTEAFF. The CDR3 DNA sequence: TGCAGTGCTAGGAGAGACATGAACACTGAAGCTTTCTTT.

This clonotype has at least ten counts. This chain uses TRBV11-2 with TRBJ2-5; perhaps TRBD2 as D (5 bases). There are 12 residues in the CDR3. Germline V gene lookup returns CDR1 SGHAT and CDR2 FQNNGV. V was cut by 5 bases and J by 5 bases, with 9 bases left in between. This chain's CDR3 is CASSVAWETQYF. For the CDR3, the DNA is TGTGCCAGCAGCGTAGCGTGGGAGACCCAGTACTTC.

This clonotype was recorded at least ten times. V and J are TRBV20-1 and TRBJ1-1, with D perhaps TRBD1 (6 bases). The CDR3 consists of 16 residues. V lost 3 bases and J lost 0, with 17 bases in between. Germline CDR1 and CDR2: DFQATT and SNEGSKA (reference sequence). The CDR3 sequence is CSARGAGTPMNTEAFF. The CDR3 DNA sequence: TGCAGTGCTAGGGGGGCGGGGACACCTATGAACACTGAAGCTTTCTTT.

This clonotype appeared many times. The chain is built from TRBV12-3 or TRBV12-4 and TRBJ2-3, with D hard to call. CDR3 length: 14 residues. Trimming took 5 bases from V and 2 from J, leaving 11 bases between them. The CDR3 sequence is CASSPTPDTDTQYF. CDR3 nucleotide sequence: TGTGCCAGCAGTCCTACCCCTGACACAGATACGCAGTATTTT.

V is TRBV12-3 or TRBV12-4 and J is TRBJ2-4, with a possible D match to TRBD2 (6 bases). V was clipped by 2 bases and J by 6 bases, with 8 bases between them. The CDR3 covers 13 residues. Here the CDR3 reads CASSLLEGNIQYF. CDR3 bases: TGTGCCAGCAGTTTACTGGAGGGAAACATTCAGTACTTC.

There are a few counts of this clonotype. V and J are TRBV9 and TRBJ2-2; D is unresolved. V gave up 0 bases and J gave up 8 bases, with 11 bases separating them. The CDR3 runs to 14 residues. Germline V CDR1 and CDR2: SGDLS, YYNGEE. The CDR3 nucleotides are TGTGCCAGCAGCGTAGGAAACGAGGCGGGGGAGCTGTTTTTT. Translating gives CASSVGNEAGELFF.

The chain uses TRBV4-2 and TRBJ2-1, with 11 bases fitting TRBD2. The germline V gene encodes CDR1 LGHNA and CDR2 YNFKEQ. The J segment lost 4 bases and the V segment lost 2 bases, leaving 4 bases of the junction unmatched. The CDR3 is made up of 16 amino acids. The CDR3 protein is CASSQTTSGTYNEQFF. The CDR3 nucleotides read TGTGCCAGCAGCCAAACGACTAGCGGGACTTACAATGAGCAGTTCTTC.

This clonotype was seen at least ten times. The chain links TRBV18 to TRBJ2-1; D not certain. The germline gives CDR1 KGHSH, CDR2 LQKENI. The CDR3 is 18 amino acids. V lost 2 bases to trimming and J lost 0 bases, with 17 bases between them. The CDR3 nucleotides are TGTGCCAGCTCACCAACCCCAGGACCGTTGAGCTCCTACAATGAGCAGTTCTTC. It is translated as CASSPTPGPLSSYNEQFF.

This clonotype was observed at least ten times. The V gene is TRBV5-1, the J gene TRBJ2-5; 11 positions agree with TRBD2. The CDR3 sequence is 19 residues long. V dropped 2 bases and J dropped 0; count of bases not matched to a gene: 12. Germline CDR1 and CDR2: SGHRS and YFSETQ. The CDR3 nucleotides read TGCGCCAGCAGCTTCCCCGGGACTAGCGGAAGGGGGGACCAAGAGACCCAGTACTTC. Its translation: CASSFPGTSGRGDQETQYF.